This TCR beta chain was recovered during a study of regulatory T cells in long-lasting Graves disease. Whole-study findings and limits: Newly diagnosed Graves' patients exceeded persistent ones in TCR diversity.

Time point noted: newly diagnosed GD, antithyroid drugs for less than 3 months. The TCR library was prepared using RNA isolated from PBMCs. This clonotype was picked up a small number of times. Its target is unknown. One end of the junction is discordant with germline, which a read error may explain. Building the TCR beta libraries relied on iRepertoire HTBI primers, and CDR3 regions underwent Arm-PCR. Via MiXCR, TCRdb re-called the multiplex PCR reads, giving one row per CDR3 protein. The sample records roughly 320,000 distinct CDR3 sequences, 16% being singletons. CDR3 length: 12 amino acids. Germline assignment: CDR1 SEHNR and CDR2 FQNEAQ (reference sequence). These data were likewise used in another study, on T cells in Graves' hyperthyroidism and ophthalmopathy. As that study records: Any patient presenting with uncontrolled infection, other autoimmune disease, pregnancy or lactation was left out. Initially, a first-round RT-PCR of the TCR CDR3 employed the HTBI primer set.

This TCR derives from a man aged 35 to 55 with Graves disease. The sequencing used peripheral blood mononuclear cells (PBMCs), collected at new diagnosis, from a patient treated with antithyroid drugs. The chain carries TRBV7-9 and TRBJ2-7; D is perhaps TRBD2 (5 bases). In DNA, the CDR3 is TGTGCCAGCAGCATAGCCTGGGAGGAGCAGTACTTC. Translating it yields CASSIAWEEQYF. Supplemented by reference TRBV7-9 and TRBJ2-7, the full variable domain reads DTGVSQNPRHKITKRGQNVTFRCDPISEHNRLYWYRQTLGQGPEFLTYFQNEAQLEKSRLLSDRFSAERPKGSFSTLEIQRTEQGDSAMYLCASSIAWEEQYFGPGTRLTVT.